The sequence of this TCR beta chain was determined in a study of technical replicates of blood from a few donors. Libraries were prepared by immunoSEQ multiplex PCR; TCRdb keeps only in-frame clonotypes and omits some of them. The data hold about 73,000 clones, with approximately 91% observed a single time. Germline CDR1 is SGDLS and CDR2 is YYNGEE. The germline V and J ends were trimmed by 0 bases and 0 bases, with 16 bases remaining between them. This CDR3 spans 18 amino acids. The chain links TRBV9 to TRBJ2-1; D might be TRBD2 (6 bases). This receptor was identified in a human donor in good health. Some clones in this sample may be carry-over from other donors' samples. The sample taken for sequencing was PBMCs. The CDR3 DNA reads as TGTGCCAGCAGCGTAGGTCGATTGGACGGGAGCTCCTACAATGAGCAGTTCTTC. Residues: CASSVGRLDGSSYNEQFF.